This T cell receptor (beta chain) is from a study of OX40 agonist ivuxolimab in advanced cancers. Study at large: People who had prior anti-PD-1, anti-PD-L1 or anti-CTLA-4 therapy could take part, and about 40% had some. Partial responses, seen in three patients, involved one hepatocellular carcinoma and two cutaneous melanomas.

The data were produced by immunoSEQ multiplex PCR, yet TCRdb's version contains in-frame clones alone and is incomplete. The table has 56,000 or so clones, about 82% seen once. Germline trimming cut 9 bases from V and 5 bases from J; bases unmatched to any gene: 4. This CDR3 has 12 residues. Germline-derived CDR1 and CDR2 are ENHRY and SYGVKD. A remark on this clone: Antigen: not known.

Study-wide results and caveats: Antigen specificity of clonally expanded peripheral T cells was not established.

The input for sequencing was CD4+ or CD8+ T cells sorted from blood, taken in a trial of the OX40 agonist ivuxolimab. The sequence was collected from an adult with an advanced solid tumor such as melanoma, head and neck, liver or kidney cancer. V and J are TRBV10-3 and TRBJ2-5, with TRBD1 identical over 9 bases. The DNA of the CDR3 is TGTGCCATACAGGGGGCCGGTGAGACCCAGTACTTC. Translation: CAIQGAGETQYF.